A selection of T cell receptor beta chains follows, all from one sample in a study of identical twins. TCRdb reprocessed the 5' RACE reads with MiXCR, giving one entry per CDR3 protein. The sample lists 700,000 or so distinct CDR3 sequences, less than 10% occurring once. The data were also submitted as part of a second study, on yellow fever vaccine responses in identical twins.

The source material was PBMCs. The receptors derive from a woman aged 18-29 years in good health. Each CDR3 is given with its conserved first and last residue. Fields, in order: CDR3 length, V gene, clone size, J gene, D gene, CDR3 protein, CDR3 DNA. The D gene is left open where the match is weak. Rows give clone size only sometimes, using once, few, many, or a class for an expanded clone.

length: 12
V: TRBV28
size: few
J: TRBJ1-5
D: .
CDR3: CASTTSSRPQHF
DNA: TGTGCCAGCACCACATCCTCGAGGCCCCAGCATTTT

length: 14
V: TRBV6-5
size: .
J: TRBJ1-5
D: .
CDR3: CASSYFREGQPQHF
DNA: TGTGCCAGCAGTTACTTCAGGGAAGGGCAGCCCCAGCATTTT

length: 14
V: TRBV30
size: .
J: TRBJ2-2
D: .
CDR3: CAVWRQMNTGELFF
DNA: TGTGCCGTCTGGAGGCAGATGAACACCGGGGAGCTGTTTTTT

length: 16
V: TRBV9
size: .
J: TRBJ2-2
D: .
CDR3: CASSVETSRATGELFF
DNA: TGTGCCAGCAGCGTAGAGACTAGTCGGGCCACCGGGGAGCTGTTTTTT

length: 14
V: TRBV6-1
size: .
J: TRBJ2-7
D: TRBD1
CDR3: CASRPGTALYEQYF
DNA: TGTGCCAGCAGGCCCGGGACAGCCCTTTACGAGCAGTACTTC

length: 13
V: TRBV12-3/TRBV12-4
size: many
J: TRBJ2-2
D: .
CDR3: CASQGGRAGELFF
DNA: TGTGCCAGCCAGGGGGGACGTGCCGGGGAGCTGTTTTTT

length: 15
V: TRBV5-4
size: .
J: TRBJ2-7
D: TRBD1
CDR3: CASSETGTGHREQYF
DNA: TGTGCCAGCAGCGAAACCGGGACAGGGCACCGGGAGCAGTACTTC

length: 14
V: TRBV7-9
size: .
J: TRBJ1-4
D: .
CDR3: CASSQGGTNEKLFF
DNA: TGTGCCAGCAGCCAAGGGGGTACTAATGAAAAACTGTTTTTT

length: 15
V: TRBV6-1
size: .
J: TRBJ2-1
D: TRBD2
CDR3: CASSTPTSGYNEQFF
DNA: TGTGCCAGCAGTACACCGACTAGCGGATACAATGAGCAGTTCTTC

length: 10
V: TRBV29-1
size: many
J: TRBJ2-1
D: .
CDR3: CSVADNEQFF
DNA: TGCAGCGTTGCCGACAATGAGCAGTTCTTC

length: 15
V: TRBV2
size: few
J: TRBJ1-6
D: TRBD1
CDR3: CASTETGALNSPLHF
DNA: TGTGCCAGCACTGAGACAGGGGCCTTAAATTCACCCCTCCACTTT

length: 14
V: TRBV5-1
size: few
J: TRBJ2-7
D: .
CDR3: CASSLGRDFHEQYF
DNA: TGCGCCAGCAGCTTGGGCCGGGACTTCCACGAGCAGTACTTC

length: 15
V: TRBV10-3
size: .
J: TRBJ2-3
D: TRBD2
CDR3: CAISVRGRGADTQYF
DNA: TGTGCCATCAGTGTTCGCGGGAGGGGGGCAGATACGCAGTATTTT

length: 15
V: TRBV28
size: few
J: TRBJ2-3
D: .
CDR3: CASSRAVSATDTQYF
DNA: TGTGCCAGCAGTCGGGCCGTTAGTGCCACAGATACGCAGTATTTT

length: 13
V: TRBV6-6
size: many
J: TRBJ2-5
D: .
CDR3: CASSHNMAETQYF
DNA: TGTGCCAGCAGCCACAACATGGCAGAGACCCAGTACTTC

length: 12
V: TRBV7-9
size: .
J: TRBJ2-7
D: .
CDR3: CASRTDSHEQYF
DNA: TGTGCCAGCCGTACAGACAGCCACGAGCAGTACTTC

length: 14
V: TRBV7-7
size: .
J: TRBJ2-7
D: .
CDR3: CASSLSVRSYEQYF
DNA: TGTGCTAGCAGCTTGAGCGTTCGCTCCTACGAGCAGTACTTC

length: 14
V: TRBV5-6
size: many
J: TRBJ2-1
D: .
CDR3: CASSLVQPYNEQFF
DNA: TGTGCCAGCAGCTTGGTACAACCCTACAATGAGCAGTTCTTC

length: 14
V: TRBV21-1
size: many
J: TRBJ1-5
D: .
CDR3: CASTKESTYQPQHF
DNA: TGTGCCAGCACCAAAGAGAGCACTTATCAGCCCCAGCATTTT

length: 19
V: TRBV11-2
size: few
J: TRBJ2-1
D: TRBD2
CDR3: CASSLDPRTSGSWHNEQFF
DNA: TGTGCCAGCAGCTTAGACCCCCGGACTAGCGGGAGTTGGCACAATGAGCAGTTCTTC

length: 17
V: TRBV27
size: many
J: TRBJ2-1
D: TRBD2
CDR3: CASSLRDRLAGHNEQFF
DNA: TGTGCCAGCAGTTTACGTGATAGACTAGCGGGACACAATGAGCAGTTCTTC

length: 12
V: TRBV29-1
size: .
J: TRBJ2-1
D: .
CDR3: CSVPTAYNEQFF
DNA: TGCAGCGTTCCGACAGCCTACAATGAGCAGTTCTTC

length: 14
V: TRBV5-2
size: .
J: TRBJ2-1
D: .
CDR3: CASSGLAAHNEQFF
DNA: TGTGCCAGCAGCGGACTAGCGGCCCACAATGAGCAGTTCTTC

length: 13
V: TRBV7-9
size: many
J: TRBJ1-5
D: .
CDR3: CASSFKGGQPQHF
DNA: TGTGCCAGCAGCTTCAAGGGTGGTCAGCCCCAGCATTTT

length: 14
V: TRBV21-1
size: once
J: TRBJ2-7
D: .
CDR3: CASSKPGGAYEQYF
DNA: TGTGCCAGCAGCAAACCAGGCGGAGCCTACGAGCAGTACTTC

length: 14
V: TRBV20-1
size: few
J: TRBJ2-7
D: .
CDR3: CSAGGTGDSYEQYF
DNA: TGCAGTGCTGGGGGGACTGGAGACTCCTACGAGCAGTACTTC

length: 15
V: TRBV11-3
size: .
J: TRBJ2-1
D: TRBD2
CDR3: CATPGLAGVGNEQFF
DNA: TGTGCCACCCCGGGGCTAGCGGGAGTTGGCAATGAGCAGTTCTTC

length: 17
V: TRBV7-9
size: few
J: TRBJ2-1
D: TRBD2
CDR3: CASSPRLAESSYNEQFF
DNA: TGTGCCAGCAGCCCACGACTAGCGGAAAGCTCCTACAATGAGCAGTTCTTC

length: 13
V: TRBV7-2
size: few
J: TRBJ2-7
D: .
CDR3: CASSLGAIYEQYF
DNA: TGTGCCAGCAGCTTAGGGGCTATTTACGAGCAGTACTTC

length: 13
V: TRBV27
size: few
J: TRBJ2-7
D: .
CDR3: CASSPLRRYEQYF
DNA: TGTGCCAGCAGTCCCCTCCGAAGGTACGAGCAGTACTTC

length: 16
V: TRBV5-1
size: few
J: TRBJ1-3
D: .
CDR3: CASSRTGRSSGNTIYF
DNA: TGCGCCAGCAGCAGAACCGGACGGAGCTCTGGAAACACCATATATTTT

length: 13
V: TRBV3-1
size: .
J: TRBJ1-4
D: .
CDR3: CASRTAPNEKLFF
DNA: TGTGCCAGCCGGACAGCTCCTAATGAAAAACTGTTTTTT

length: 17
V: TRBV6-2/TRBV6-3
size: many
J: TRBJ1-1
D: TRBD1
CDR3: CASSYGQGVRLNTEAFF
DNA: TGTGCCAGCAGTTACGGGCAGGGGGTGAGACTGAACACTGAAGCTTTCTTT

length: 16
V: TRBV20-1
size: few
J: TRBJ2-1
D: .
CDR3: CSARDSLGVPYNEQFF
DNA: TGCAGTGCTAGAGATTCCCTTGGAGTTCCCTACAATGAGCAGTTCTTC

length: 16
V: TRBV6-1
size: many
J: TRBJ1-1
D: TRBD1
CDR3: CASRSSGTGDHTEAFF
DNA: TGTGCCAGCAGGTCTTCAGGGACAGGGGATCACACTGAAGCTTTCTTT

length: 14
V: TRBV9
size: many
J: TRBJ2-7
D: .
CDR3: CASSVDVSSYEQYF
DNA: TGTGCCAGCAGCGTAGATGTTAGCTCCTACGAGCAGTACTTC

length: 17
V: TRBV3-1
size: .
J: TRBJ2-1
D: .
CDR3: CASSLIPGTDEYNEQFF
DNA: TGTGCCAGCAGCCTAATACCCGGGACGGATGAGTACAATGAGCAGTTCTTC

length: 21
V: TRBV12-3/TRBV12-4
size: .
J: TRBJ2-1
D: TRBD2
CDR3: CASSSQHSGTSGPSSYNEQFF
DNA: TGTGCCAGCAGTTCCCAACACTCCGGGACTAGCGGGCCGAGCTCCTACAATGAGCAGTTCTTC

length: 14
V: TRBV14
size: .
J: TRBJ2-7
D: .
CDR3: CASSQTSPSYEQYF
DNA: TGTGCCAGCAGCCAGACCAGTCCTTCCTACGAGCAGTACTTC

length: 16
V: TRBV12-3/TRBV12-4
size: few
J: TRBJ1-5
D: .
CDR3: CASSFGGLRHSQPQHF
DNA: TGTGCCAGCAGTTTTGGGGGGCTGAGGCATAGTCAGCCCCAGCATTTT

length: 14
V: TRBV11-2
size: few
J: TRBJ2-4
D: .
CDR3: CASSQTGSKNIQYF
DNA: TGTGCCAGCAGCCAAACAGGGTCCAAAAACATTCAGTACTTC

length: 17
V: TRBV21-1
size: few
J: TRBJ2-7
D: .
CDR3: CASSKEEVADLSYEQYF
DNA: TGTGCCAGCAGCAAAGAGGAGGTAGCGGACTTGTCCTACGAGCAGTACTTC

length: 16
V: TRBV4-3
size: .
J: TRBJ2-5
D: TRBD1
CDR3: CASSQEARGHVETQYF
DNA: TGCGCCAGCAGCCAAGAAGCCAGGGGGCACGTAGAGACCCAGTACTTC

length: 15
V: TRBV5-6
size: .
J: TRBJ2-5
D: .
CDR3: CASSLRQVTGETQYF
DNA: TGTGCCAGCAGCTTGCGACAGGTCACGGGAGAGACCCAGTACTTC

length: 17
V: TRBV12-3/TRBV12-4
size: few
J: TRBJ1-2
D: .
CDR3: CASSPGGTVTRNYGYTF
DNA: TGTGCCAGCAGTCCTGGGGGTACGGTTACTAGGAACTATGGCTACACCTTC

length: 14
V: TRBV15
size: many
J: TRBJ1-2
D: .
CDR3: CATSRDGAGGGYTF
DNA: TGTGCCACCAGCAGAGATGGGGCAGGTGGTGGCTACACCTTC

length: 13
V: TRBV14
size: .
J: TRBJ1-1
D: .
CDR3: CASSKSDRGEAFF
DNA: TGTGCCAGCAGCAAAAGCGACAGAGGTGAAGCTTTCTTT

length: 19
V: TRBV11-2
size: few
J: TRBJ2-5
D: TRBD2
CDR3: CASSLDRLAGGPHQETQYF
DNA: TGTGCCAGCAGCTTAGACCGGCTAGCGGGGGGCCCCCACCAAGAGACCCAGTACTTC

length: 14
V: TRBV10-3
size: few
J: TRBJ1-1
D: .
CDR3: CAIMQGATEAEAFF
DNA: TGTGCCATCATGCAGGGTGCTACTGAAGCTGAAGCTTTCTTT

length: 13
V: TRBV9
size: .
J: TRBJ1-2
D: .
CDR3: CASSVGKSYGYTF
DNA: TGTGCCAGCAGCGTGGGGAAAAGCTATGGCTACACCTTC

length: 17
V: TRBV6-1
size: few
J: TRBJ2-7
D: .
CDR3: CASRPPTGSPRSYEQYF
DNA: TGTGCCAGCAGGCCGCCCACAGGGAGCCCTAGGTCCTACGAGCAGTACTTC

length: 14
V: TRBV29-1
size: .
J: TRBJ2-3
D: .
CDR3: CSVAGPLETDTQYF
DNA: TGCAGCGTTGCCGGGCCGCTGGAAACAGATACGCAGTATTTT